This is a list of T cell receptor beta chains from one sample in a study of shared clonotypes between healthy human individuals. Here immunoSEQ multiplex PCR was the method, and the copy in TCRdb shows in-frame clones only, minus some. This table holds 1,500,000 or so clones, 98% found once. Sequencing was done on a sample of naive CD4+ T cells sorted from blood. The receptor set was obtained from a man between 25 and 39 years old in good health. Each CDR3 is given with its conserved first and last residue. The D gene is left open where the match is weak. Rows may omit the clone size; those that give it use once, few, many or a size class.

CDR3aa: CASSLKGSSTEAFF
CDR3nt: TGTGCCAGCAGCTTAAAGGGCTCGAGTACTGAAGCTTTCTTT
d_gene: NA
v_gene: TRBV7-9
j_gene: TRBJ1-1
abundance: NA

CDR3aa: CASSVVPGADTGELFF
CDR3nt: TGTGCCAGCAGCGTAGTTCCGGGGGCGGACACCGGGGAGCTGTTTTTT
d_gene: NA
v_gene: TRBV9
j_gene: TRBJ2-2
abundance: NA

CDR3aa: CATGSRQTHQPQHF
CDR3nt: TGTGCCACAGGCTCTCGACAGACGCATCAGCCCCAGCATTTT
d_gene: NA
v_gene: TRBV6-5
j_gene: TRBJ1-5
abundance: NA

CDR3aa: CASSSDHTGGKLFF
CDR3nt: TGTGCCAGCAGCTCGGATCATACAGGGGGAAAACTGTTTTTT
d_gene: TRBD1
v_gene: TRBV11-1
j_gene: TRBJ1-4
abundance: NA

CDR3aa: CASSLRAGVGHNEQFF
CDR3nt: TGTGCCAGCAGCTTACGAGCGGGAGTGGGACACAATGAGCAGTTCTTC
d_gene: TRBD2
v_gene: TRBV11-3
j_gene: TRBJ2-1
abundance: NA

CDR3aa: CASSFPIQREVGEQYF
CDR3nt: TGTGCCAGCAGCTTCCCTATTCAGAGAGAGGTAGGCGAGCAGTACTTC
d_gene: NA
v_gene: TRBV11-3
j_gene: TRBJ2-7
abundance: NA

CDR3aa: CASSLRDGPGDGYTF
CDR3nt: TGTGCCAGCAGTTTAAGGGATGGGCCGGGGGATGGCTACACCTTC
d_gene: NA
v_gene: TRBV27
j_gene: TRBJ1-2
abundance: NA

CDR3aa: CASSQNTPGGEKLFF
CDR3nt: TGTGCCAGCAGCCAAAACACCCCGGGAGGTGAAAAACTGTTTTTT
d_gene: NA
v_gene: TRBV7-8
j_gene: TRBJ1-4
abundance: NA

CDR3aa: CASSPGEKLFF
CDR3nt: TGTGCCAGCAGCCCGGGCGAAAAACTGTTTTTT
d_gene: NA
v_gene: TRBV7-9
j_gene: TRBJ1-4
abundance: NA

CDR3aa: CASSIYRGAQGETQYF
CDR3nt: TGTGCCAGTAGCATATACCGGGGGGCGCAAGGAGAGACCCAGTACTTC
d_gene: NA
v_gene: TRBV19
j_gene: TRBJ2-5
abundance: NA

CDR3aa: CASSLGTTYNEQFF
CDR3nt: TGTGCCAGCAGCTTAGGGACTACCTACAATGAGCAGTTCTTC
d_gene: NA
v_gene: TRBV11-2
j_gene: TRBJ2-1
abundance: NA

CDR3aa: CASSSFLGQVNQPQHF
CDR3nt: TGTGCCAGCAGTAGCTTTTTGGGACAGGTCAATCAGCCCCAGCATTTT
d_gene: TRBD1
v_gene: TRBV2
j_gene: TRBJ1-5
abundance: NA

CDR3aa: CASSFTLGARDEQYF
CDR3nt: TGTGCCAGCAGTTTTACACTCGGGGCTCGGGACGAGCAGTACTTC
d_gene: NA
v_gene: TRBV6-6
j_gene: TRBJ2-7
abundance: NA

CDR3aa: CASSLSVLNEQFF
CDR3nt: TGCGCCAGCAGCTTGTCGGTCCTCAATGAGCAGTTCTTC
d_gene: NA
v_gene: TRBV5-1
j_gene: TRBJ2-1
abundance: NA

CDR3aa: CASSMDRVSTDTQYF
CDR3nt: TGTGCCAGTAGTATGGACAGGGTTAGCACAGATACGCAGTATTTT
d_gene: TRBD1
v_gene: TRBV19
j_gene: TRBJ2-3
abundance: NA

CDR3aa: CASSRMQARNEQYF
CDR3nt: TGTGCCAGCAGCCGCATGCAAGCCAGGAACGAGCAGTACTTC
d_gene: NA
v_gene: TRBV28
j_gene: TRBJ2-7
abundance: NA

CDR3aa: CASSVGRAYQPQHF
CDR3nt: TGTGCCAGCAGTGTGGGCAGGGCTTATCAGCCCCAGCATTTT
d_gene: NA
v_gene: TRBV6-1
j_gene: TRBJ1-5
abundance: once

CDR3aa: CASSPSLGSNEQFF
CDR3nt: TGTGCCAGCAGCCCCTCCCTCGGGAGCAATGAGCAGTTCTTC
d_gene: NA
v_gene: TRBV9
j_gene: TRBJ2-1
abundance: NA

CDR3aa: CASSLRLAGGTYNEQFF
CDR3nt: TGTGCCAGCAGCTTACGACTAGCGGGAGGAACCTACAATGAGCAGTTCTTC
d_gene: TRBD2
v_gene: TRBV7-3
j_gene: TRBJ2-1
abundance: NA

CDR3aa: CASSVVKGSPGSGELFF
CDR3nt: TGTGCCAGCAGCGTAGTTAAAGGGAGCCCTGGGTCCGGGGAGCTGTTTTTT
d_gene: NA
v_gene: TRBV9
j_gene: TRBJ2-2
abundance: NA

CDR3aa: CASSLGLAPDTQYF
CDR3nt: TGTGCCAGCAGCTTGGGGTTAGCCCCAGATACGCAGTATTTT
d_gene: NA
v_gene: TRBV5-6
j_gene: TRBJ2-3
abundance: NA

CDR3aa: CASSPGQGRGEAFF
CDR3nt: TGTGCCAGCAGCCCAGGGCAGGGACGGGGTGAAGCTTTCTTT
d_gene: NA
v_gene: TRBV5-4
j_gene: TRBJ1-1
abundance: once

CDR3aa: CSVSRAQPYEQYF
CDR3nt: TGCAGCGTTTCTAGGGCCCAGCCCTACGAGCAGTACTTC
d_gene: NA
v_gene: TRBV29-1
j_gene: TRBJ2-7
abundance: NA

CDR3aa: CASSGLAGGTYEQYF
CDR3nt: TGTGCCAGCAGTGGACTAGCGGGGGGAACCTACGAGCAGTACTTC
d_gene: TRBD2
v_gene: TRBV27
j_gene: TRBJ2-7
abundance: NA

CDR3aa: CASSSGLAGVSYSYEQYF
CDR3nt: TGTGCCAGCAGCTCCGGACTAGCGGGAGTCTCATACTCCTACGAGCAGTACTTC
d_gene: TRBD2
v_gene: TRBV7-9
j_gene: TRBJ2-7
abundance: NA

CDR3aa: CASSSRPVANYGYTF
CDR3nt: TGTGCCAGCAGCTCCCGACCCGTAGCTAACTATGGCTACACCTTC
d_gene: NA
v_gene: TRBV9
j_gene: TRBJ1-2
abundance: NA

CDR3aa: CASTILRGRNTEAFF
CDR3nt: TGTGCCAGTACTATCTTAAGAGGGAGGAACACTGAAGCTTTCTTT
d_gene: NA
v_gene: TRBV19
j_gene: TRBJ1-1
abundance: NA

CDR3aa: CASSRPSGLNTDTQYF
CDR3nt: TGTGCCAGCAGCAGACCATCGGGACTTAACACAGATACGCAGTATTTT
d_gene: NA
v_gene: TRBV5-4
j_gene: TRBJ2-3
abundance: NA

CDR3aa: CASSQGTGGGPWETQYF
CDR3nt: TGTGCCAGCAGCCAGGGAACAGGAGGAGGTCCTTGGGAGACCCAGTACTTC
d_gene: NA
v_gene: TRBV9
j_gene: TRBJ2-5
abundance: NA

CDR3aa: CASSLGGGQGVRTQYF
CDR3nt: TGTGCCAGCAGCTTGGGGGGAGGACAGGGCGTACGGACCCAGTACTTC
d_gene: TRBD1
v_gene: TRBV5-5
j_gene: TRBJ2-5
abundance: NA

CDR3aa: CASSFLQGLRAYEQYF
CDR3nt: TGTGCCAGCAGCTTCCTACAGGGCCTAAGGGCCTACGAGCAGTACTTC
d_gene: NA
v_gene: TRBV5-5
j_gene: TRBJ2-7
abundance: NA

CDR3aa: CASSGGRATGELFF
CDR3nt: TGTGCCAGCTCCGGCGGGAGGGCCACCGGGGAGCTGTTTTTT
d_gene: TRBD2
v_gene: TRBV18
j_gene: TRBJ2-2
abundance: NA

CDR3aa: CASSGLTSGRQFF
CDR3nt: TGTGCCAGCAGCGGGTTGACTAGCGGGAGACAGTTCTTC
d_gene: TRBD2
v_gene: TRBV9
j_gene: TRBJ2-1
abundance: NA

CDR3aa: CASNRDRGLYEQYF
CDR3nt: TGTGCCAGTAACCGGGACAGGGGGTTGTACGAGCAGTACTTC
d_gene: TRBD1
v_gene: TRBV2
j_gene: TRBJ2-7
abundance: NA

CDR3aa: CASSPETGTNEQFF
CDR3nt: TGTGCCAGCTCACCGGAAACAGGGACCAATGAGCAGTTCTTC
d_gene: NA
v_gene: TRBV18
j_gene: TRBJ2-1
abundance: NA

CDR3aa: CASSLDGGTEAFF
CDR3nt: TGTGCCAGCAGCTTAGATGGCGGCACTGAAGCTTTCTTT
d_gene: NA
v_gene: TRBV7-2
j_gene: TRBJ1-1
abundance: NA

CDR3aa: CASSQAEGNTEAFF
CDR3nt: TGTGCCAGCAGCCAAGCGGAAGGGAACACTGAAGCTTTCTTT
d_gene: NA
v_gene: TRBV4-2
j_gene: TRBJ1-1
abundance: NA

CDR3aa: CASSTPTTGTYEQYF
CDR3nt: TGTGCCAGCAGCACTCCGACGACAGGGACCTACGAGCAGTACTTC
d_gene: TRBD1
v_gene: TRBV5-4
j_gene: TRBJ2-7
abundance: once

CDR3aa: CASSRDRVANEQYF
CDR3nt: TGTGCCAGCAGCCGGGACAGGGTTGCTAACGAGCAGTACTTC
d_gene: TRBD1
v_gene: TRBV5-8
j_gene: TRBJ2-7
abundance: NA

CDR3aa: CASSLTDPYNEQFF
CDR3nt: TGTGCCAGCAGCTTAACGGACCCTTACAATGAGCAGTTCTTC
d_gene: NA
v_gene: TRBV11-2
j_gene: TRBJ2-1
abundance: NA

CDR3aa: CASSSYTGGNTEAFF
CDR3nt: TGTGCCAGCAGTAGTTATACGGGTGGAAACACTGAAGCTTTCTTT
d_gene: NA
v_gene: TRBV27
j_gene: TRBJ1-1
abundance: once

CDR3aa: CATQQGRKEKLFF
CDR3nt: TGTGCCACCCAACAGGGGCGCAAAGAAAAACTGTTTTTT
d_gene: TRBD1
v_gene: TRBV28
j_gene: TRBJ1-4
abundance: NA

CDR3aa: CASSSRLARSTDTQYF
CDR3nt: TGCGCCAGCAGCTCGAGACTAGCGAGAAGCACAGATACGCAGTATTTT
d_gene: TRBD2
v_gene: TRBV5-1
j_gene: TRBJ2-3
abundance: once

CDR3aa: CASSSTSPSAYEQYF
CDR3nt: TGTGCCAGCAGCTCTACTAGCCCCTCAGCCTACGAGCAGTACTTC
d_gene: NA
v_gene: TRBV2
j_gene: TRBJ2-7
abundance: NA

CDR3aa: CASSVESRGTSATYEQYF
CDR3nt: TGTGCCAGCAGCGTAGAGTCTAGGGGGACTAGCGCTACCTACGAGCAGTACTTC
d_gene: TRBD2
v_gene: TRBV9
j_gene: TRBJ2-7
abundance: NA

CDR3aa: CASSSHQGNSKNIQYF
CDR3nt: TGTGCCAGCAGTTCGCACCAGGGGAATTCCAAAAACATTCAGTACTTC
d_gene: NA
v_gene: TRBV28
j_gene: TRBJ2-4
abundance: NA

CDR3aa: CASTHQSGGAYEQYF
CDR3nt: TGTGCCAGCACCCATCAGTCCGGGGGGGCCTACGAGCAGTACTTC
d_gene: TRBD2
v_gene: TRBV2
j_gene: TRBJ2-7
abundance: NA

CDR3aa: CSVEKQGIYEQYF
CDR3nt: TGCAGCGTTGAAAAGCAGGGGATCTACGAGCAGTACTTC
d_gene: NA
v_gene: TRBV29-1
j_gene: TRBJ2-7
abundance: once

CDR3aa: CASSYSIQGTYYEQYF
CDR3nt: TGTGCCAGCAGTTACTCGATCCAGGGGACATACTACGAGCAGTACTTC
d_gene: NA
v_gene: TRBV6-5
j_gene: TRBJ2-7
abundance: NA

CDR3aa: CASKIEITDTQYF
CDR3nt: TGTGCCAGCAAGATAGAAATCACAGATACGCAGTATTTT
d_gene: NA
v_gene: TRBV2
j_gene: TRBJ2-3
abundance: NA

CDR3aa: CASSVGINYEQYF
CDR3nt: TGTGCCAGCAGCGTAGGTATCAACTACGAGCAGTACTTC
d_gene: NA
v_gene: TRBV9
j_gene: TRBJ2-7
abundance: NA